This is a list of T cell receptor beta chains from one sample in a study of T cell changes during pregnancy in multiple sclerosis. Some clones are missing from TCRdb's copy, which holds only in-frame ones; the method was immunoSEQ multiplex PCR. The repertoire has tens of thousands of clones, over 75% of them found once; the top ten carry approximately 2.3%. The sequencing used peripheral blood, collected in the first trimester of pregnancy. These receptors came from a female donor in good health, enrolled as a control in a pregnancy study. Each CDR3 is given with its conserved first and last residue. A D gene is named only where the DNA matches it firmly. Only some rows state a clone size, as once, few, many or a class for expanded clones.

j_call v_call d_call clone_size cdr3_length cdr3_nt cdr3_aa
TRBJ1-6 TRBV4-1 . once 15 TGCGCCAGCAGCCTGGACGTGGGGAGGGATTCACCCCTCCACTTT CASSLDVGRDSPLHF
TRBJ1-3 TRBV5-1 TRBD1 once 17 TGCGCCAGCAGCTCCGCTGACAGGGTTTCGCGTGGAAACACCATATATTTT CASSSADRVSRGNTIYF
TRBJ1-1 TRBV19 . . 13 TGTGCCAGTAAGGGAACAGGGACCAATGAAGCTTTCTTT CASKGTGTNEAFF
TRBJ2-3 TRBV2 TRBD1 . 16 TGTGCCAGCAGTGAATTTAGGGACAGGCACACAGATACGCAGTATTTT CASSEFRDRHTDTQYF
TRBJ2-3 TRBV19 . . 13 TGTGCCACTAGGGCGGGGTCAGGAGATACGCAGTATTTT CATRAGSGDTQYF
TRBJ1-1 TRBV6-4 TRBD1 . 16 TGTGCCAGCAGGACTACAGGGGGCGCAGGGAACACTGAAGCTTTCTTT CASRTTGGAGNTEAFF
TRBJ1-1 TRBV5-1 . . 14 TGCGCCAATGCCGACAGGTTCGCGAACACTGAAGCTTTCTTT CANADRFANTEAFF
TRBJ1-2 TRBV7-2 TRBD1 . 13 TGTGCCAGCAGCCCCGGGACAGTTCGTGGCTACACCTTC CASSPGTVRGYTF
TRBJ2-3 TRBV6-1 . . 13 TGTGCTGGGGGAGGGGGGGGCACAGATACGCAGTATTTT CAGGGGGTDTQYF
TRBJ2-1 TRBV2 . . 14 TGTGCCAGCAGATCCGGGACATATTCGGATGAGCAGTTCTTC CASRSGTYSDEQFF
TRBJ2-3 TRBV5-8 TRBD2 once 17 TGTGCCAGCAGCAGGGGACGGGGGACTAGCGGAACGGATACGCAGTATTTT CASSRGRGTSGTDTQYF
TRBJ2-1 TRBV5-6 . . 13 TGTGCCAGCAGCCCGGAGACTAGCAATGAGCAGTTCTTC CASSPETSNEQFF
TRBJ2-7 TRBV5-4 TRBD1 . 14 TGTGCCAGCAGCAAGGGACAGGGGAGGGTCGAGCAGTACTTC CASSKGQGRVEQYF
TRBJ2-4 TRBV7-2 . . 14 TGTGCCAGCAGCTTGGGACTAGCCAAAAACATTCAGTACTTC CASSLGLAKNIQYF
TRBJ2-1 TRBV9 TRBD1 . 14 TGTGCCAGCAGCGTAGAGGGGGCAGACAATGAGCAGTTCTTC CASSVEGADNEQFF
TRBJ1-5 TRBV6-6 . . 16 TGTGCCAGCAGTTACTTGGGGCAGAATAGCAATCAGCCCCAGCATTTT CASSYLGQNSNQPQHF
TRBJ1-5 TRBV27 . . 13 TGTGCCAGCAGTTTTGACAGAGATCAGCCCCAGCATTTT CASSFDRDQPQHF
TRBJ1-4 TRBV18 . . 15 TGTGCCAGCTCACCACGGTCGGGAACTAATGAAAAACTGTTTTTT CASSPRSGTNEKLFF
TRBJ2-1 TRBV19 TRBD2 . 15 TGTGCCAGTAGCCCACTAGCGGGTTCTTACAATGAGCAGTTCTTC CASSPLAGSYNEQFF
TRBJ2-1 TRBV7-9 TRBD2 . 16 TGTGCCAGCAGTTCATTAGCGGGGAGCTCCTACAATGAGCAGTTCTTC CASSSLAGSSYNEQFF
TRBJ2-5 TRBV30 TRBD1 . 12 TGTGCCTGGGACAGGGGGCAAGAGACCCAGTACTTC CAWDRGQETQYF
TRBJ1-1 TRBV7-9 . . 14 TGTGCCAGCAGCAGACAGTTAATGAACACTGAAGCTTTCTTT CASSRQLMNTEAFF
TRBJ2-1 TRBV28 TRBD2 once 15 TGTGCCAGCAGCTTGGGACTAGCGGGAGGAGATGAGCAGTTCTTC CASSLGLAGGDEQFF
TRBJ1-2 TRBV6-4 TRBD1 . 14 TGTGCCAGCAGTGAGGGACAGGGGGCGAGTGGCTACACCTTC CASSEGQGASGYTF
TRBJ2-2 TRBV5-1 TRBD1 . 16 TGCGCCAGCAGCTACAAGGGACAGTCGAACACCGGGGAGCTGTTTTTT CASSYKGQSNTGELFF
TRBJ2-7 TRBV7-8 . . 14 TGTGCCAGCAGCTTGGCGGGACAGACCTACGAGCAGTACTTC CASSLAGQTYEQYF
TRBJ2-3 TRBV12-5 TRBD2 . 17 TGTGCTAGTGCCGCCCCTACTAGCGGGGGGTCCACAGATACGCAGTATTTT CASAAPTSGGSTDTQYF
TRBJ1-5 TRBV7-6 . once 13 TGTGCCAGCAGTCCGATGGCGGGTCAGCCCCAGCATTTT CASSPMAGQPQHF
TRBJ1-2 TRBV2 . few 13 TGTGCCAGCAGTGAGTCGCAGATATATGGCTACACCTTC CASSESQIYGYTF
TRBJ2-2 TRBV7-2 TRBD2 . 17 TGTGCCAGCAGCTTCCCTACTAGCGGAAAGAACACCGGGGAGCTGTTTTTT CASSFPTSGKNTGELFF
TRBJ1-4 TRBV27 . . 16 TGTGCCAGCAGCCCCCCCGGGGTCCCGATTAATGAAAAACTGTTTTTT CASSPPGVPINEKLFF
TRBJ2-7 TRBV28 . few 15 TGTGCCAGCAGTTTCCCAGGGGCGTATGAAGGCGAGCAGTACTTC CASSFPGAYEGEQYF
TRBJ1-5 TRBV7-2 . few 13 TGTGCCAGCAGCGTCCGGGGCAATCAGCCCCAGCATTTT CASSVRGNQPQHF
TRBJ1-1 TRBV18 . . 13 TGTGCCAGCTCCGAGGGAATGAACACTGAAGCTTTCTTT CASSEGMNTEAFF
TRBJ2-7 TRBV7-6 . once 12 TGTGCCAGCAGCGCATACTCGGGGGTACAGTACTTC CASSAYSGVQYF
TRBJ2-1 TRBV7-8 . once 13 TGTGCCAGCAGCCTCGGGGCCTACAATGAGCAGTTCTTC CASSLGAYNEQFF
TRBJ1-5 TRBV7-9 TRBD1 once 14 TGTGCCAGCAGCATAACAGGGGATAATCAGCCCCAGCATTTT CASSITGDNQPQHF
TRBJ2-1 TRBV7-9 . once 11 TGTGCCAGCAGCTTAGGTAGTGAGCAGTTCTTC CASSLGSEQFF
TRBJ2-2 TRBV7-9 . . 17 TGTGCCAGCAGCCTCCCGCTGGGCAGAGCGAACACCGGGGAGCTGTTTTTT CASSLPLGRANTGELFF
TRBJ2-7 TRBV5-1 TRBD2 . 13 TGCGCCAGCAGGACCGGGACTAGGGGGGAGCAGTACTTC CASRTGTRGEQYF
TRBJ1-2 TRBV4-2 . . 15 TGTGCCAGCAGCCAAGGGGGGCGTACTAACTATGGCTACACCTTC CASSQGGRTNYGYTF
TRBJ2-7 TRBV7-2 . . 14 TGTGCCAGCAGGCCTGCCCAGGGGTCTTACGAGCAGTACTTC CASRPAQGSYEQYF
TRBJ1-1 TRBV14 . . 17 TGTGCCAGCAGCCAAGGAAGCCCGACAGATATGAACACTGAAGCTTTCTTT CASSQGSPTDMNTEAFF
TRBJ2-7 TRBV27 . . 13 TGTGCCAGCAGTTCACTTGCAGGGGTTGAGCAGTACTTC CASSSLAGVEQYF
TRBJ1-1 TRBV5-1 TRBD1 . 18 TGCGCCAGCAGCCCCGGAATGGACAGGGGGCGGGTGGGGACTGAAGCTTTCTTT CASSPGMDRGRVGTEAFF
TRBJ1-5 TRBV27 . few 13 TGTGCCAGCAGCAATGACAGTGCTAGTGCCCAGCATTTT CASSNDSASAQHF
TRBJ1-4 TRBV18 . . 14 TGTGCCAGCTCACCATCGGGGGGAAAAGAAAAACTGTTTTTT CASSPSGGKEKLFF
TRBJ2-4 TRBV9 . . 18 TGTGCCAGCAGCGTTAGACGGACTCCGGGAACGCGTTACTGCATTCAGTACTTC CASSVRRTPGTRYCIQYF
TRBJ2-7 TRBV28 TRBD1 . 15 TGTGCCAGCAGTTTCCGGGACAGGGGTACCTACGAGCAGTACTTC CASSFRDRGTYEQYF
TRBJ2-2 TRBV5-1 TRBD1 . 18 TGCGCCAGCAGCCCTCATGGACAGGGGGCTTTTAACACCGGGGAGCTGTTTTTT CASSPHGQGAFNTGELFF
TRBJ2-2 TRBV28 TRBD1 . 17 TGTGCCAGCGCCCCGAGGGGACAGGGGTTTAACACCGGGGAGCTGTTTTTT CASAPRGQGFNTGELFF
TRBJ2-1 TRBV28 . . 12 TGTGCCAGCAGTTCGAGGAGGGATGAGCAGTTCTTC CASSSRRDEQFF
TRBJ2-1 TRBV2 . once 11 TGTGCCAGCAGGGGGGGGCGGAAGCAGTTCTTC CASRGGRKQFF
TRBJ2-7 TRBV7-6 . . 14 TGTGCCAGCAGCTTGGGAGGACGGGCCTACGAGCAGTACTTC CASSLGGRAYEQYF